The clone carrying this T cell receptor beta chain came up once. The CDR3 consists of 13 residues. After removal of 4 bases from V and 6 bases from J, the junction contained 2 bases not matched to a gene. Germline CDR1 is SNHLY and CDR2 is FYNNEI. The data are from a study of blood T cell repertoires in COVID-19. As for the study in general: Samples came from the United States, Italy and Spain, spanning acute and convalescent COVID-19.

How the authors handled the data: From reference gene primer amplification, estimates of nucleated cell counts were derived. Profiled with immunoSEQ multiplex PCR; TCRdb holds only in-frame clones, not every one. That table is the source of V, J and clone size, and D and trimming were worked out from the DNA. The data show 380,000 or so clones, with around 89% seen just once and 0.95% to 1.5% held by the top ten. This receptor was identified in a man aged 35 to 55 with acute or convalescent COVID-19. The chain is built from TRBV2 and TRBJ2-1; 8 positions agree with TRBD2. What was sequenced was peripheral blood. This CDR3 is CASSARGGNEQFF. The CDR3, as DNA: TGTGCCAGCAGTGCACGGGGGGGCAATGAGCAGTTCTTC.